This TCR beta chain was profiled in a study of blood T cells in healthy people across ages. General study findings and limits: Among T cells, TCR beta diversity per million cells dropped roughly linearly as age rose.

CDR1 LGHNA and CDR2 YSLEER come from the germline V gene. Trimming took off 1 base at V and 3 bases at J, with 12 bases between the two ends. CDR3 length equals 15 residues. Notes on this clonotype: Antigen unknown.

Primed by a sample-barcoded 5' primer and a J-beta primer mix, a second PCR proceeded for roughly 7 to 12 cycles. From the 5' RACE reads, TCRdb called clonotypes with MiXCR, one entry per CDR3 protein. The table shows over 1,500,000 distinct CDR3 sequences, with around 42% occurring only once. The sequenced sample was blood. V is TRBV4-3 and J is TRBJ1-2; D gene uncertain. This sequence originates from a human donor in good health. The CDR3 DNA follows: TGCGCCAGCAGCCAAGGAGTCCGGGATGACTATGGCTACACCTTC. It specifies CASSQGVRDDYGYTF.